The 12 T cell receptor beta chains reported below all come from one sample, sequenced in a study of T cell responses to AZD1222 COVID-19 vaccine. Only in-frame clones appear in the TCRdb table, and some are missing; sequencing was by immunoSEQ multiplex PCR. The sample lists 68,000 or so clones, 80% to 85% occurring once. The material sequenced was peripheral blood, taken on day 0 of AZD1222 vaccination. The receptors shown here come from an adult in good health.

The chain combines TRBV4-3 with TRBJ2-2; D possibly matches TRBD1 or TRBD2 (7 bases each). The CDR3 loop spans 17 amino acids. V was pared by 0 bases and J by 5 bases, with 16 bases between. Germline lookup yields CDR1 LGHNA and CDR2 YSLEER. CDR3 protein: CASSQEGRGGFTGELFF. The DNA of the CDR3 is TGCGCCAGCAGCCAAGAGGGCAGGGGGGGGTTTACCGGGGAGCTGTTTTTT.

The CDR3 here is CASSLVGQGGGNTEAFF. The CDR3 DNA sequence: TGCGCCAGCAGCTTGGTTGGGCAGGGAGGCGGGAACACTGAAGCTTTCTTT. The chain carries TRBV5-1 and TRBJ1-1, with TRBD1 as a possible D gene (5 bases). There are 17 residues in the CDR3. V was shortened by 0 bases and J by 1 base, with 16 bases between the two germline ends. CDR1 and CDR2 (germline): SGHRS, YFSETQ. Drawing the rest from reference TRBV5-1 and TRBJ1-1, the complete variable domain is KAGVTQTPRYLIKTRGQQVTLSCSPISGHRSVSWYQQTPGQGLQFLFEYFSETQRNKGNFPGRFSGRQFSNSRSEMNVSTLELGDSALYLCASSLVGQGGGNTEAFFGQGTRLTVV.

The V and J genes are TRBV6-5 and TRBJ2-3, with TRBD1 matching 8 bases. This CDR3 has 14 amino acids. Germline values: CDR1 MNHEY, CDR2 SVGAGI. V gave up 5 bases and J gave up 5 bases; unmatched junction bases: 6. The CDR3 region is CASSPGQVGDTQYF. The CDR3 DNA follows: TGTGCCAGCAGTCCGGGACAGGTGGGAGATACGCAGTATTTT.

The DNA for the CDR3 is TGCGCCAGCAGCACGACAGGGGAGGACTACAATGAGCAGTTCTTC. It is translated as CASSTTGEDYNEQFF. This sequence joins TRBV5-1 and TRBJ2-1; 8 bases match TRBD1. Germline V CDR1 and CDR2: SGHRS, YFSETQ. The CDR3 consists of 15 residues. V lost 4 bases to trimming and J lost 3 bases; unmatched junction nucleotides: 6.

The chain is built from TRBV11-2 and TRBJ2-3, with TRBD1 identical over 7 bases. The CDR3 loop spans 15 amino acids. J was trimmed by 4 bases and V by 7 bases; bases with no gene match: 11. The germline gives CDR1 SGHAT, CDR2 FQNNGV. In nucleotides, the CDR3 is TGTGCCAGCATTAAAGGGGACAGTGAAGCAGATACGCAGTATTTT. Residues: CASIKGDSEADTQYF.

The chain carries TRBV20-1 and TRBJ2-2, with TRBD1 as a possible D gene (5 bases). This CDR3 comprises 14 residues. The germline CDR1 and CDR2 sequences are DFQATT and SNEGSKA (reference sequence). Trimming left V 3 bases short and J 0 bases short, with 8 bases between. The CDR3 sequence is CSASRQSNTGELFF. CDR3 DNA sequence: TGCAGTGCTAGTAGACAGTCGAACACCGGGGAGCTGTTTTTT.

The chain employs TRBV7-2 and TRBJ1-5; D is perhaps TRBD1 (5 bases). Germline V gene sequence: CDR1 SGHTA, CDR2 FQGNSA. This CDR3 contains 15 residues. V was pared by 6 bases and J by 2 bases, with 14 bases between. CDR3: CASSVAGGGNQPQHF. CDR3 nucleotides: TGTGCCAGCAGTGTGGCGGGGGGTGGCAATCAGCCCCAGCATTTT.

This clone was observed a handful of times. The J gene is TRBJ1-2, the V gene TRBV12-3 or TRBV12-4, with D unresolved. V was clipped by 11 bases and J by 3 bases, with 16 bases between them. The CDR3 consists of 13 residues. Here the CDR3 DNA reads TGTGCCTCCAAGTGGCAGGAGGACTATGGCTACACCTTC. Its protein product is CASKWQEDYGYTF.

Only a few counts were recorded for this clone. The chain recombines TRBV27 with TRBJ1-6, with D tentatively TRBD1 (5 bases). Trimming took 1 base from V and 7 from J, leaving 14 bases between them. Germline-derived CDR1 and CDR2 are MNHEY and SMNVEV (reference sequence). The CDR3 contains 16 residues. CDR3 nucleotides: TGTGCCAGCAGTTTATTTATAGGACAAACCAATTCACCCCTCCACTTT. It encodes CASSLFIGQTNSPLHF.

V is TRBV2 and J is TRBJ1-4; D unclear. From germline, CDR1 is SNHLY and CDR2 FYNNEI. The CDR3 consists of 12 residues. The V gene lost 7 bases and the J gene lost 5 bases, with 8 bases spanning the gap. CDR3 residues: CASTGENEKLFF. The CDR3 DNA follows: TGTGCCAGCACTGGCGAGAATGAAAAACTGTTTTTT.

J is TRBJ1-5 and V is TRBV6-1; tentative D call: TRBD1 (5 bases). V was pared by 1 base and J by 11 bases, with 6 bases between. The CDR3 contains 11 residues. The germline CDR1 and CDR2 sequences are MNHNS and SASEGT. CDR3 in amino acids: CASSEVGAQHF. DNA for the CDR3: TGTGCCAGCAGTGAAGTAGGGGCCCAGCATTTT.

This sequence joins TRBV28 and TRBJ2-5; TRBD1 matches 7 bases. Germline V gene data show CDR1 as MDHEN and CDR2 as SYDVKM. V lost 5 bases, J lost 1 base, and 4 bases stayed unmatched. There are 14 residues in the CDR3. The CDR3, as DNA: TGTGCCAGCAGTCTTGGACAGGTCCAAGAGACCCAGTACTTC. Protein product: CASSLGQVQETQYF.